This is a list of T cell receptor beta chains from one sample in a study of cytomegalovirus exposure and HLA in healthy donors. Produced via immunoSEQ multiplex PCR; TCRdb's table is partial and in-frame only. Among about 63,000 clones, 73% were seen once, and the ten largest hold about 5.5%. The sequenced sample was PBMCs. The receptor set was obtained from a man aged 50-60 years in good health and CMV-seronegative. Both conserved end residues are trimmed from each CDR3. The order of the fields is J gene, V gene, CDR3 protein.

TRBJ2-6 | TRBV5-1 | ASSTTGRSGANVLT
TRBJ1-5 | TRBV5-1 | ASSLESGNQPQH
TRBJ1-2 | TRBV30 | VWMSVGTANYGYT
TRBJ2-3 | TRBV7-3 | ASSPRTGGGTDTQY
TRBJ1-1 | TRBV30 | AWRFTGRDTEAF
TRBJ1-1 | TRBV9 | ASSVTPDREAF
TRBJ2-7 | TRBV5-4 | ASSPPLGGISEQY
TRBJ1-5 | TRBV29-1 | SAVETGWTGQPQH
TRBJ1-1 | TRBV10-3 | AASGGVNTEAF
. | TRBV10-3 | AISPSGGSLPEQY
TRBJ1-2 | TRBV6-6 | ASRTSGTKGNYGYT
TRBJ2-2 | TRBV10-3 | AISENPGGQNTGELF
TRBJ2-7 | TRBV2 | ASKTPAGQGNSYEQY
TRBJ1-3 | TRBV5-1 | ASSPGQGLISGNTIY
TRBJ2-7 | TRBV9 | ASSATFDVGYEQY
TRBJ1-1 | TRBV9 | ASSQTTGDTEAF
TRBJ1-5 | TRBV30 | AWSADPGQGASNQPQH
TRBJ1-2 | TRBV7-2 | ASSLDMNYGYT
TRBJ2-4 | TRBV29-1 | SLLAKNIQY
TRBJ1-2 | TRBV6-1 | ASSAGSPSYGYT
TRBJ2-6 | TRBV30 | AWSVRVAGANVLT
TRBJ1-1 | TRBV6-1 | ASSVGRLEAF
TRBJ1-2 | TRBV6-5 | ASRLTGASGYT
TRBJ1-5 | TRBV30 | AWGQGSDQPQH
TRBJ2-7 | TRBV10-1 | ASSESEVGEQY
TRBJ1-1 | TRBV7-9 | ASSSGQSWAEAF
TRBJ2-5 | TRBV14 | ASSLPRRGVQETQY
TRBJ1-6 | TRBV27 | ASSRGSARSPLH
TRBJ2-4 | TRBV15 | ATSLASSKNIQY
TRBJ1-4 | TRBV4-2 | ASSQDPRGYSEKLF
TRBJ2-7 | TRBV10-3 | AISELAGEPYEQY
TRBJ2-7 | TRBV6-6 | ASSPGQGTHEQY
TRBJ1-4 | TRBV9 | ASSDRTGGNNEKLF